Listed below are T cell receptor beta chains from one sample, sequenced in a study of regulatory T cells in long-lasting Graves disease. TCRdb independently ran MiXCR on the multiplex PCR reads; one entry per CDR3 protein. The table shows about 300,000 distinct CDR3 sequences, with under 25% occurring only once. Here the sequenced sample was peripheral blood mononuclear cells (PBMCs), taken when the disease was refractory, from a patient treated with antithyroid drugs. The receptors stem from a female donor with Graves disease. Each CDR3 is given with its conserved first and last residue. Fields, in order: V gene, D gene, clone size, J gene, CDR3 length, CDR3 DNA, CDR3 protein. A D gene is named only where the DNA matches it firmly. Expanded clones are given a class, and other clones once, few, many or no size at all.

v_gene: TRBV6-2/TRBV6-3
d_gene: NA
abundance: few
j_gene: TRBJ2-7
len: 18
CDR3nt: TGTGCCAGCAGTTACGAGTTCTTAATAGACAGCTCCTCCTACGAGCAGTACTTC
CDR3aa: CASSYEFLIDSSSYEQYF

v_gene: TRBV7-9
d_gene: TRBD2
abundance: few
j_gene: TRBJ2-7
len: 14
CDR3nt: TGTGCCAGCAGTTCTAGCGGGAAAGCCTACGAGCAGTACTTC
CDR3aa: CASSSSGKAYEQYF

v_gene: TRBV29-1
d_gene: NA
abundance: NA
j_gene: TRBJ2-7
len: 15
CDR3nt: TGCAGCGTTGAAAGTCGGACATTGGGAACCTACGAGCAGTACTTC
CDR3aa: CSVESRTLGTYEQYF

v_gene: TRBV13
d_gene: TRBD2
abundance: many
j_gene: TRBJ2-5
len: 17
CDR3nt: TGTGCCAGCAGCCTCCTTACTAGCGGGAGATCTGGAGAGACCCAGTACTTC
CDR3aa: CASSLLTSGRSGETQYF

v_gene: TRBV7-2
d_gene: NA
abundance: few
j_gene: TRBJ2-5
len: 13
CDR3nt: TGTGCCAGCAGCCTATCACGGGAGAGGACCCAGTACTTC
CDR3aa: CASSLSRERTQYF

v_gene: TRBV27
d_gene: NA
abundance: many
j_gene: TRBJ1-1
len: 12
CDR3nt: TGTGCCACGCGAGGGGTGAACACTGAAGCTTTCTTT
CDR3aa: CATRGVNTEAFF

v_gene: TRBV20-1
d_gene: NA
abundance: NA
j_gene: TRBJ1-5
len: 14
CDR3nt: TGCAGTGCTAGAGAGATGAAGGGCAATCAGCCCCAGCATTTT
CDR3aa: CSAREMKGNQPQHF

v_gene: TRBV11-2
d_gene: TRBD1
abundance: NA
j_gene: TRBJ1-1
len: 12
CDR3nt: TGTGCCAGCAGCTCCCGGGACAGGGAGGCTTTCTTT
CDR3aa: CASSSRDREAFF

v_gene: TRBV25-1
d_gene: NA
abundance: NA
j_gene: TRBJ2-5
len: 10
CDR3nt: TGTGCCAGCAGTGACGAGACCCAGTACTTC
CDR3aa: CASSDETQYF

v_gene: TRBV7-9
d_gene: TRBD1
abundance: few
j_gene: TRBJ2-7
len: 13
CDR3nt: TGTGCCAGCAGCGCCCGGACAGGTGACGAGCAGTACTTC
CDR3aa: CASSARTGDEQYF